Below are 15 T cell receptor beta chains sequenced from a single sample in a study of cytomegalovirus exposure and HLA in healthy donors. This table comes from immunoSEQ multiplex PCR, and its TCRdb copy is limited to in-frame clones, with some not included. The sample carries 200,000 to 250,000 clones, roughly 83% recorded once. Source material: PBMCs. The receptors originated from a young woman in good health and CMV-seronegative.

The sample holds one count of this clone. The chain has TRBV18 and TRBJ1-1; D not resolved. V was clipped by 2 bases and J by 0 bases, with 13 bases between them. There are 16 residues in the CDR3. The germline CDR1 and CDR2 sequences are KGHSH and LQKENI. The CDR3 nucleotides read TGTGCCAGCTCACCAATCGCAGAACAGATGAACACTGAAGCTTTCTTT. Encoded protein: CASSPIAEQMNTEAFF.

This clone appeared many times. The gene calls are TRBV2 and TRBJ2-2; unclear D gene. Germline loops: CDR1 SNHLY, CDR2 FYNNEI. Trimming removed 2 bases from V and 7 bases from J, with 5 bases in between. CDR3 length: 12 residues. The CDR3 bases are TGTGCCAGCAGTGAACGATTCGGGGAGCTGTTTTTT. Translation gives CASSERFGELFF.

The rearrangement joins TRBV15 to TRBJ1-4; D unresolved. The CDR3 has 13 residues. Germline-derived CDR1 and CDR2 are LNHNV and YYDKDF (reference sequence). V lost 0 bases to trimming and J lost 7 bases, with 6 bases between them. CDR3 bases: TGTGCCACCAGCAGAGATCGGGGTGAAAAACTGTTTTTT. It yields the protein CATSRDRGEKLFF.

CDR3 region: CASSLRGTADTGELFF. In DNA, the CDR3 is TGCGCCAGCAGCTTGAGGGGAACTGCGGACACCGGGGAGCTGTTTTTT. V gene TRBV5-1 combines with J gene TRBJ2-2; the D gene is possibly TRBD1 (5 bases). CDR3 length equals 16 residues. The germline V and J ends were trimmed by 1 base and 3 bases, with 13 bases remaining between them. Germline V lookup: CDR1 SGHRS, CDR2 YFSETQ.

This rearrangement joins TRBV4-1 to TRBJ2-2; D possibly uses TRBD1 or TRBD2 (6 bases each). CDR1 and CDR2 (germline): MGHRA, YSYEKL. Trimming removed 0 bases at V and 4 bases at J, with 15 bases between. CDR3 length: 17 amino acids. This CDR3 is CASSQDLSGGVTGELFF. The CDR3 DNA is TGCGCCAGCAGCCAAGATCTGTCCGGGGGCGTCACCGGGGAGCTGTTTTTT.

The CDR3 spells CASSHDGRGVYGYTF. The CDR3 DNA sequence: TGTGCCAGCAGTCATGACGGGCGGGGGGTCTATGGCTACACCTTC. This rearrangement joins TRBV27 to TRBJ1-2; maybe TRBD1 (5 bases). The germline gives CDR1 MNHEY, CDR2 SMNVEV (reference sequence). CDR3 length equals 15 residues. V was trimmed by 5 bases and J by 4 bases, leaving 17 bases between them.

The rearrangement links TRBV6-1 to TRBJ1-2; D not certain. This CDR3 region has 12 residues. V lost 3 bases and J 4 bases, leaving 6 bases between the germline ends. The V gene's germline CDR1 is MNHNS and CDR2 SASEGT. Written as DNA, the CDR3 is TGTGCCAGCAGTGACGGCTTCTATGGCTACACCTTC. Amino acid sequence: CASSDGFYGYTF.

This clone has just a few counts. V usage is TRBV28 and J usage is TRBJ1-5, with 9 nucleotides matching TRBD1. V was clipped by 5 bases and J by 3 bases; unmatched bases: 5. From germline, CDR1 is MDHEN and CDR2 SYDVKM. The CDR3 consists of 15 residues. The CDR3 is CASSVRTGANQPQHF. The CDR3 DNA sequence: TGTGCCAGCAGTGTCCGGACAGGGGCCAATCAGCCCCAGCATTTT.

J is TRBJ2-5 and V is TRBV25-1, with D unclear. Germline CDR1 MGHDK, CDR2 SYGVNS. V was clipped by 5 bases and J by 2 bases, with 6 bases between them. The CDR3 is 12 amino acids. For the CDR3, the DNA is TGTGCCAGCAGTACGGATCAAGAGACCCAGTACTTC. It encodes CASSTDQETQYF.

The CDR3 DNA sequence: TGTGCCAGCAGCCGCTGGACAGGGGAAGAGACCCAGTACTTC. As protein: CASSRWTGEETQYF. This rearrangement joins TRBV7-2 to TRBJ2-5; 9 bases are a match to TRBD1. After removal of 5 bases from V and 3 bases from J, the junction contained 4 bases not matched to a gene. CDR3 length: 14 residues. Germline assignment: CDR1 SGHTA and CDR2 FQGNSA. Using reference TRBV7-2 and TRBJ2-5 for the parts outside the CDR3, the full variable domain is GAGVSQSPSNKVTEKGKDVELRCDPISGHTALYWYRQSLGQGLEFLIYFQGNSAPDKSGLPSDRFSAERTGGSVSTLTIQRTQQEDSAVYLCASSRWTGEETQYFGPGTRLLVL.

This chain uses TRBV27 with TRBJ1-1, with TRBD1 as a possible D gene (6 bases). Germline assignment: CDR1 MNHEY and CDR2 SMNVEV (reference sequence). CDR3 size: 14 residues. The V end was cut by 4 bases, the J end by 4 bases, with 13 bases between. CDR3 nucleotide sequence: TGTGCCAGCAGTTGGGCCCGGACAGTCACTGAAGCTTTCTTT. It translates to CASSWARTVTEAFF.

The CDR3 sequence is CASSFGGEQYF. DNA for the CDR3: TGTGCCAGCAGCTTCGGGGGCGAGCAGTACTTC. The chain employs TRBV7-8 and TRBJ2-7, with D maybe TRBD2 (6 bases). The CDR3 is made up of 11 amino acids. V shed 3 bases and J shed 6 bases, with 6 bases lying between them. Germline V CDR1 and CDR2: SGHVS, FQNEAQ.

The V call is TRBV28, the J call TRBJ2-2; 7 bases map to TRBD1. Germline loops: CDR1 MDHEN, CDR2 SYDVKM. V lost 6 bases, J lost 4 bases, and 8 bases stayed unmatched. The CDR3 extends over 15 amino acids. In nucleotides, the CDR3 is TGTGCCAGCAGGACACAGGGGTCCGGCACCGGGGAGCTGTTTTTT. Amino acids: CASRTQGSGTGELFF.

The genes are TRBV29-1 and TRBJ2-7; 11 bases align to TRBD2. Per the germline V gene, CDR1 is SQVTM and CDR2 is ANQGSEA. V shed 3 bases, J shed 4 bases, and the junction held 11 bases outside the gene matches. The CDR3 is 16 amino acids. CDR3 bases: TGCAGCGTTGAGGGGGAGTTTGGACTAGCGGGTTACGAGCAGTACTTC. This gives the protein CSVEGEFGLAGYEQYF.

The rearrangement links TRBV30 to TRBJ2-1; 8 bases fit TRBD2. The CDR3 sequence is 15 residues long. The V gene's germline CDR1 is GTSNPN and CDR2 SVGIG (reference sequence). V dropped 3 bases and J dropped 7; count of bases not matched to a gene: 11. The chain's CDR3 is CAWRKLAVPMNEQFF. DNA of the CDR3: TGTGCCTGGAGGAAACTAGCGGTCCCGATGAATGAGCAGTTCTTC.